Each of the 16 T cell receptor beta chains below was sequenced from the same sample in a study of identical twins. TCRdb ran MiXCR on the 5' RACE reads and lists one entry per CDR3 protein. The sample has 500,000 or so distinct CDR3 sequences; about 13% are singletons. These data were also filed under a second study, of yellow fever vaccine responses in identical twins.

The sample was CD4+ T cells sorted from blood. The receptor source for this set is a woman aged 18-29 years in good health.

This clonotype was counted a few times. The genes are TRBV11-1 and TRBJ2-2; D call uncertain. Germline V gene sequence: CDR1 SGHAT, CDR2 FQDESV (reference sequence). The CDR3 has 12 residues. Trimming left V 1 base short and J 15 bases short, with 12 bases between. CDR3 bases: TGTGCCAGCAGCTTAGAAGGGCAGTCCTTGTTTTTT. Translating it yields CASSLEGQSLFF.

Here the CDR3 reads CSATPVAGVRTDTQYF. CDR3 nucleotide sequence: TGCAGTGCCACCCCGGTAGCGGGAGTTCGCACAGATACGCAGTATTTT. The rearrangement joins TRBV20-1 to TRBJ2-3; 9 bases agree with TRBD2. Trimming took 6 bases from V and 1 from J; bases not matched to a gene: 11. Germline values: CDR1 DFQATT, CDR2 SNEGSKA (reference sequence). The CDR3 length is 16 residues.

This clonotype was seen more than once but under ten times. This chain joins TRBV5-1 and TRBJ2-5; D is undetermined. CDR1 and CDR2 (germline): SGHRS, YFSETQ. The V end was cut by 4 bases, the J end by 4 bases, with 14 bases between. The CDR3 is 14 amino acids. The CDR3 coding sequence is TGCGCCAGCAGCGGCGACCGTTACCCAGAGACCCAGTACTTC. It codes for CASSGDRYPETQYF.

The chain carries TRBV6-1 and TRBJ2-7; D remains unclear. Trimming pared 8 bases from V and 6 bases from J, leaving 11 bases between. The CDR3 covers 11 residues. Germline V CDR1 and CDR2: MNHNS, SASEGT. The CDR3 here is CASEVGPEQYF. The CDR3 DNA follows: TGTGCCAGCGAGGTGGGTCCCGAGCAGTACTTC.

This chain links TRBV7-9 with TRBJ2-3; TRBD2 matches 12 bases. With V trimmed by 7 bases and J by 2 bases, 10 bases remained unmatched. Germline V lookup: CDR1 SEHNR, CDR2 FQNEAQ (reference sequence). This CDR3 has 17 residues. In nucleotides, the CDR3 is TGTGCCAGCATCCGATCGACTAGCGGGAGATTCACAGATACGCAGTATTTT. It translates to CASIRSTSGRFTDTQYF.

This chain links TRBV2 with TRBJ2-3; tentative D call: TRBD2 (5 bases). The germline gives CDR1 SNHLY, CDR2 FYNNEI. This CDR3 is built from 13 residues. Deletions cut 1 base from V and 5 bases from J, with 7 bases between. The CDR3, as DNA: TGTGCCAGCAGTGAAGGCCGGGGAGATACGCAGTATTTT. The encoded protein is CASSEGRGDTQYF.

CDR3: CSVTMPQGRGYEQYF. The CDR3 DNA sequence: TGCAGCGTTACTATGCCTCAGGGTAGAGGCTACGAGCAGTACTTC. The chain couples TRBV29-1 to TRBJ2-7, with D possibly matching TRBD1 (5 bases). Looked up from germline, CDR1 is SQVTM and CDR2 is ANQGSEA. The CDR3 is made up of 15 amino acids. V was clipped by 5 bases and J by 3 bases, with 20 bases between them.

V and J are TRBV24-1 and TRBJ2-7, with 8 bases that match TRBD1. The CDR3 consists of 15 residues. Germline lookup yields CDR1 KGHDR and CDR2 SFDVKD. Germline trimming cut 4 bases from V and 2 bases from J; bases unmatched to any gene: 6. The chain's CDR3 is CATSEGQEGPYEQYF. The CDR3 DNA reads as TGTGCCACCAGTGAGGGACAGGAGGGACCCTACGAGCAGTACTTC.

The chain has TRBV5-1 and TRBJ2-6; no firm D call. CDR3 length equals 14 residues. Trimming removed 4 bases at V and 2 bases at J, with 7 bases between. The germline V gene encodes CDR1 SGHRS and CDR2 YFSETQ. CDR3 residues: CASSEVAGANVLTF. The CDR3 DNA sequence: TGCGCCAGCAGCGAGGTAGCTGGGGCCAACGTCCTGACTTTC.

This clonotype showed up just a few times. The gene calls are TRBV7-8 and TRBJ2-5; D not resolved. The germline V gene encodes CDR1 SGHVS and CDR2 FQNEAQ. The CDR3 spans 13 residues. V lost 1 base to trimming and J lost 5 bases, with 8 bases between them. DNA of the CDR3: TGTGCCAGCAGCTTAGGAGGAGTGGAGACCCAGTACTTC. It yields the protein CASSLGGVETQYF.

This clonotype was counted a few times. CDR3 bases: TGCGCCAGCAGCTTGGGTGCGCGGGGCCCGTCCTACGAGCAGTACTTC. It yields the protein CASSLGARGPSYEQYF. The chain couples TRBV5-1 to TRBJ2-7, with D possibly TRBD2 on 6 matching bases. Germline values: CDR1 SGHRS, CDR2 YFSETQ. V gave up 0 bases and J gave up 1 base, with 14 bases separating them. The CDR3 extends over 16 amino acids.

This clonotype showed up just a few times. The V gene is TRBV11-2, the J gene TRBJ1-1; 9 bases agree with TRBD1. The CDR3 length is 15 residues. Trimming at V came to 3 bases and at J to 5 bases, leaving 7 bases not matched to a gene. CDR1 and CDR2 (germline): SGHAT, FQNNGV. The CDR3 region has the DNA TGTGCCAGCAGCTTCCTCACAGGGGGCTCGACTGAAGCTTTCTTT. Translated, it gives CASSFLTGGSTEAFF.

This chain uses TRBV20-1 with TRBJ2-3; D call uncertain. The V end was cut by 1 base, the J end by 1 base, with 9 bases between. The CDR3 has 14 residues. Germline lookup yields CDR1 DFQATT and CDR2 SNEGSKA (reference sequence). CDR3 nucleotide sequence: TGCAGTGCTAGAGGGGTAGAACGCACAGATACGCAGTATTTT. Residues: CSARGVERTDTQYF.

This clonotype was recorded many times. This chain joins TRBV29-1 and TRBJ2-1; D gene ambiguous. This CDR3 is built from 12 residues. Germline V gene lookup returns CDR1 SQVTM and CDR2 ANQGSEA. Trimming took off 6 bases at V and 0 bases at J, with 6 bases between the two ends. The CDR3 region has the DNA TGCAGCGTAAGTAACTCCTACAATGAGCAGTTCTTC. It yields the protein CSVSNSYNEQFF.

This clonotype was counted only a few times. This chain uses TRBV9 with TRBJ2-7; 7 bases are shared with TRBD1. Germline V gives CDR1 SGDLS, CDR2 YYNGEE. The CDR3 consists of 11 residues. Trimming removed 10 bases from V and 4 bases from J; junction bases left unmatched: 5. CDR3 DNA: TGTGCCCGTGACAGGGATTACGAGCAGTACTTC. This sequence encodes CARDRDYEQYF.

A few counts support this clonotype. The chain has TRBV7-2 and TRBJ2-1; D remains unclear. Between the trimmed V and J ends, which lost 3 bases and 5 bases, there was a span of 8 bases. Germline V gene data show CDR1 as SGHTA and CDR2 as FQGNSA. The CDR3 has 13 residues. CDR3 in amino acids: CASSFSTNNEQFF. Written as DNA, the CDR3 is TGTGCCAGCAGCTTTTCGACGAACAATGAGCAGTTCTTC.